This T cell receptor beta chain was documented in a study of T cell responses to AZD1222 COVID-19 vaccine (dated by TCRdb to about 2021). In terms of the full investigation: TCR sequencing covered over 230 trial participants: 200 to 210 given two doses of AZD1222 and 26 given two doses of MenACWY control vaccine. Trial participants were enrolled by age into subgroups of 18-55, 56-69 and 70-plus years, and around 140, 26 and 57 TCR-sequenced participants, respectively, were included in these subgroups. Paper-wide results and their limitations: After two AZD1222 doses, both the breadth and the depth of spike-specific TCRs were significantly higher than at day 0 and than in MenACWY recipients. Nearly half of unique spike-specific TCRs reportedly recognized epitopes outside regions mutated in the B.1.351 and B.1.1.7 variants. Conclusions about previously exposed vaccinees are limited because only 5 or 6 AZD1222 recipients were SARS-CoV-2 seropositive at baseline. Participants were mostly white British and included more females than males, and it was suggested by the authors that clonal diversity may have been underestimated. The vaccine-associated CD4 TCRs covered the entire spike protein, and the dominant responses fell in regions 160-218 and 743-854. The 56-69-year group was small, and its depth increase did not reach significance, likely because of low power. Because no samples from the day 14 peak response were available, repertoires could be characterized only after the peak T cell response.

Taken with the paper, the label for time point translates to: about 28 days (+/-7) after the second vaccine dose. AZD1222 recipients given second doses at about 4 weeks or at about 12 weeks were pooled, since spike-specific TCR depth and breadth were not found to differ between the two schedules. Vaccinee samples were obtained from the UK trials COV001 and COV002, which included a single-blind randomized controlled phase 2/3 trial of AZD1222 (ChAdOx1 nCoV-19) in healthy adults. Trial participant PBMC samples were collected at day 0 and day 28 after the second dose for TCRbeta chain sequencing. The germline V gene provides CDR1 MNHEY and CDR2 SVGAGI. V loses 0 bases of germline sequence and J loses 4 bases, and the interval between the two ends is 14 bases. The CDR3 sequence holds 16 residues, the cysteine and phenylalanine included. Here the CDR3 DNA is all that survives: 48 bases in frame from base 1.

Note on this clone: This clone's antigen is unknown. The sample holds no much larger clone one base away, and base qualities are not on file.

The CDR3 regions of human TCRbeta chains were analyzed by immunosequencing. In the original analysis: TCRs in the repertoires were matched against a reference library of SARS-CoV-2-specific TCRs that had been generated with the MIRA antigen-specificity platform. Breadth was defined as the fraction of unique TCRs that were SARS-CoV-2-associated, and depth was defined as the fraction of total T cells that were SARS-CoV-2-associated. Each spike-specific TCR was assigned to its reactive spike region and to a CD4 or CD8 class using the MIRA data. Log10-transformed breadth and depth values were compared by one-way ANOVA with Sidak's multiple comparisons tests. Imported from immuneACCESS, the table was reduced by TCRdb to in-frame sequences with V and J called. These copies leave out some clones; in studies compared against another copy, an unresolved V gene accounts for under half, and the cause of the remainder is not known. The D gene and trimming were derived from the DNA, and the V and J assignments and clone size from that table. This sample is represented by under 150,000 clones; approximately 87% of them were singletons. 1.5% to 2% of the sample is taken by the ten largest.

This sequence uses TRBV6-5 and TRBJ2-3; the best D guess is TRBD1, with 5 bases matching. Sequenced here: peripheral blood, sampled 28 days after the second AZD1222 dose. The receptor was isolated from an adult who received the AZD1222 COVID-19 vaccine. The CDR3 protein is CASSYSSLEGADTQYF. The bases are TGTGCCAGCAGTTACTCGAGCTTGGAAGGGGCAGATACGCAGTATTTT.